This T cell receptor (beta chain) derives from a study of shared clonotypes between healthy human individuals. Measured with immunoSEQ multiplex PCR; TCRdb has only the in-frame clones, and not every one. The sample holds 2 million to 2.5 million clones, about 92% seen once. This clone has a single count. The material sequenced was naive CD4+ T cells from PBMCs. Subset indicated: CD45RA+ positively selected. This receptor was identified in a young man in good health. Some clones in this sample may be carry-over from other donors' samples.

The CDR3 spells CASSERDKETQYF. The CDR3 nucleotides read TGTGCCAGCAGTGAACGGGATAAAGAGACCCAGTACTTC. The V gene is TRBV2, the J gene TRBJ2-5; possibly TRBD2 for D (5 bases). CDR3 length: 13 residues. Germline assignment: CDR1 SNHLY and CDR2 FYNNEI. Deletions cut 2 bases from V and 3 bases from J, with 7 bases between.